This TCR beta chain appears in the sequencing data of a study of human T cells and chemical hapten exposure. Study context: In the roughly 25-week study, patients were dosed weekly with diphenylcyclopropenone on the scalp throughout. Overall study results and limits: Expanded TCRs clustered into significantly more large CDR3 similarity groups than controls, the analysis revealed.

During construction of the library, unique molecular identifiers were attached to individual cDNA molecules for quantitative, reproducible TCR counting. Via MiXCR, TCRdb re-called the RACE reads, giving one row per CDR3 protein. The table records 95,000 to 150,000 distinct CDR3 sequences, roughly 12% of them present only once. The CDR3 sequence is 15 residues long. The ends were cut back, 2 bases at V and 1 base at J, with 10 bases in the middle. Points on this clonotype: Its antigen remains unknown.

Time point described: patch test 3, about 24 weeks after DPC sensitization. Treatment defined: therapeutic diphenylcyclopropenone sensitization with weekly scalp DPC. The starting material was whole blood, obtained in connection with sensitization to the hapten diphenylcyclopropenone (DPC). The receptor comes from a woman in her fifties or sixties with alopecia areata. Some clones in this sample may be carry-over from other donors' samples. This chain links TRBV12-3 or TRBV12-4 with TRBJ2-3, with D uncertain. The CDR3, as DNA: TGTGCCAGCAGTTTACGCGGCGGAGGCACAGATACGCAGTATTTT. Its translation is CASSLRGGGTDTQYF.